The T cell receptor beta chain under discussion was sequenced for a study of T-cell reconstitution after alpha-beta-depleted transplantation in children. The V end lost 6 bases, the J end lost 6 bases, and 5 bases lay between the germline ends. Per germline, CDR1 SQVTM and CDR2 ANQGSEA. The CDR3 is 10 amino acids. The table lists this clonotype with many counts. For TCRbeta, the library was prepared with unique molecular identifiers. TCRdb called the PCR reads again in MiXCR, with one record for every CDR3 protein. The table shows approximately 640,000 distinct CDR3 sequences, with around 17% occurring only once.

The sequence derives from a human donor who donated a stem cell graft to a child with acute myeloid leukemia. J is TRBJ1-4 and V is TRBV29-1; D is undetermined. The specimen comprised PBMCs from the stem cell graft donor, sampled from the stem cell graft. CDR3 sequence: CSVQDEKLFF. CDR3 sequence (DNA): TGCAGCGTCCAAGATGAAAAACTGTTTTTT. Filled out from reference TRBV29-1 and TRBJ1-4, the complete variable domain reads SAVISQKPSRDICQRGTSLTIQCQVDSQVTMMFWYRQQPGQSLTLIATANQGSEATYESGFVIDKFPISRPNLTFSTLTVSNMSPEDSSIYLCSVQDEKLFFGSGTQLSVL.